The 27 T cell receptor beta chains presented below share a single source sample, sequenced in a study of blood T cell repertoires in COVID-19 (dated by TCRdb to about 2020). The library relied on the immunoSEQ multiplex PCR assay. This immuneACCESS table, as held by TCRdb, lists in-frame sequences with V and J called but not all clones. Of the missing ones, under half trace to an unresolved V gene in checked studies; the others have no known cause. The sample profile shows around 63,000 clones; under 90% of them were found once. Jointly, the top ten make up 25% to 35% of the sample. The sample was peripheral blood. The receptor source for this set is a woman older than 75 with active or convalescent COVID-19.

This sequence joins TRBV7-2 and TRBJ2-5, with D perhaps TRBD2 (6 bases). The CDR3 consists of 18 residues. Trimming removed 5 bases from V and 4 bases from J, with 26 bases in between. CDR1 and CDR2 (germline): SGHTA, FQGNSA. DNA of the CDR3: TGTGCCAGCAGCCCCTGGTCAGTAGCGGTTAACTTAGGAGAGACCCAGTACTTC. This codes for CASSPWSVAVNLGETQYF.

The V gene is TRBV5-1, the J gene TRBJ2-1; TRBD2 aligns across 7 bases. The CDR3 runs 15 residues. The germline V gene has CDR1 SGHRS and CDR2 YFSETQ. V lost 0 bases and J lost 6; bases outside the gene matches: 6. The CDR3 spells CASSLVLATLNEQFF. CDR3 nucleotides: TGCGCCAGCAGCTTGGTACTAGCGACCCTCAATGAGCAGTTCTTC.

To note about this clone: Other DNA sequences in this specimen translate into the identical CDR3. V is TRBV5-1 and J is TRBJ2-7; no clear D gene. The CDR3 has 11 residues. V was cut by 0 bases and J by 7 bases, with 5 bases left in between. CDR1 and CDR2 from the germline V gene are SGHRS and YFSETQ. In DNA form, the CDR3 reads TGCGCCAGCAGCTTGGCCGGTGAGCAGTACTTC. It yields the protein CASSLAGEQYF.

CDR3 bases: TGCGCCAGCAGCCCTCTAACCCCGGGGGGCTACACCTTC. Its translation is CASSPLTPGGYTF. This chain joins TRBV4-1 and TRBJ1-2; D uncertain. The CDR3 is 13 amino acids. Germline CDR1 MGHRA, CDR2 YSYEKL. Trimming cost V 4 bases and J 8 bases, with 14 bases left between them.

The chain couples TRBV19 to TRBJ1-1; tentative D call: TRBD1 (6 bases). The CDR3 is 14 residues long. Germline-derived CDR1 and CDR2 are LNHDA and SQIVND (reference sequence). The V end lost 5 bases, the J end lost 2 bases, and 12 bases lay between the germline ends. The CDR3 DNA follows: TGTGCCAGTAGTTTAGGGACATACAACACTGAAGCTTTCTTT. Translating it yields CASSLGTYNTEAFF.

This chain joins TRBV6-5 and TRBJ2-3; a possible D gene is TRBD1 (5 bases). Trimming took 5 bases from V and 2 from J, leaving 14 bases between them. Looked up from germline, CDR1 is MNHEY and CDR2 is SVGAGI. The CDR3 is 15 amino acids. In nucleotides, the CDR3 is TGTGCCAGCAGTCTCCGCCCGGACAACACAGATACGCAGTATTTT. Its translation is CASSLRPDNTDTQYF.

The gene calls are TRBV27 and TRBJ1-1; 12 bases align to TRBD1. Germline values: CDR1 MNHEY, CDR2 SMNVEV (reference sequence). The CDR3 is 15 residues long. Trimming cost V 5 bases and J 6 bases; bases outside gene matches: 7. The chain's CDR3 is CASSGGTGGISEAFF. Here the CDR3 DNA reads TGTGCCAGCAGTGGGGGGACAGGGGGCATTTCTGAAGCTTTCTTT.

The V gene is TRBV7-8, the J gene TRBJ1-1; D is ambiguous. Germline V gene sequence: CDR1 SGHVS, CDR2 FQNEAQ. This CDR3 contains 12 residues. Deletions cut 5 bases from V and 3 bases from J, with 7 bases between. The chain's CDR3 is CASSIRDTEAFF. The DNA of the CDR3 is TGTGCCAGCAGCATCCGGGACACTGAAGCTTTCTTT. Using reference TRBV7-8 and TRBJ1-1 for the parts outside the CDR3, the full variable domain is GAGVSQSPRYKVAKRGQDVALRCDPISGHVSLFWYQQALGQGPEFLTYFQNEAQLDKSGLPSDRFFAERPEGSVSTLKIQRTQQEDSAVYLCASSIRDTEAFFGQGTRLTVV.

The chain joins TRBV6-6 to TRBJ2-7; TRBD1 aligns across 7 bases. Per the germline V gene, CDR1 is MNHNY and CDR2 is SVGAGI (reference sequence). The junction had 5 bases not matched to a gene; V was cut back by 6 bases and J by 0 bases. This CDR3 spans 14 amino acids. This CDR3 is CASRTGTASYEQYF. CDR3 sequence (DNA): TGTGCCAGCAGGACCGGGACAGCCTCCTACGAGCAGTACTTC.

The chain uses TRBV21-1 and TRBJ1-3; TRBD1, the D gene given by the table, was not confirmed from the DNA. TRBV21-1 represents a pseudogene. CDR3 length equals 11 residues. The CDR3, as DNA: TGTGTTCAACAGGGGGAAGACACCATATATTTT. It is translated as CVQQGEDTIYF.

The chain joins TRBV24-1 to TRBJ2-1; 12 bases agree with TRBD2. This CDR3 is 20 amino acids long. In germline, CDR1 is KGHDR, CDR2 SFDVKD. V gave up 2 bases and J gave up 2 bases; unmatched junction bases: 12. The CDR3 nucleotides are TGTGCCACCAGTGATTCCCCAGGTGGAGCTAGCGGGGGGGCCTACAATGAGCAGTTCTTC. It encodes CATSDSPGGASGGAYNEQFF.

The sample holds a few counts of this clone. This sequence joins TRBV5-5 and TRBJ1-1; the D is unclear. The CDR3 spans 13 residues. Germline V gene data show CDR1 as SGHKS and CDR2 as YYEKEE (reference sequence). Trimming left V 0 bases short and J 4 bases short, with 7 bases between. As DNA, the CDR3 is TGTGCCAGCAGCTTGGATCCTTCCACTGAAGCTTTCTTT. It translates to CASSLDPSTEAFF.

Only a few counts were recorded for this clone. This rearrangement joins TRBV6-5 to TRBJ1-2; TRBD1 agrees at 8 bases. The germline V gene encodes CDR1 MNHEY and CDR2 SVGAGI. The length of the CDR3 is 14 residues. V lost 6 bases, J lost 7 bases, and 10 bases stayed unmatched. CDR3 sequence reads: CASRPGQGIVGYTF. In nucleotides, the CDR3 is TGTGCCAGCAGACCCGGACAGGGAATTGTTGGCTACACCTTC.

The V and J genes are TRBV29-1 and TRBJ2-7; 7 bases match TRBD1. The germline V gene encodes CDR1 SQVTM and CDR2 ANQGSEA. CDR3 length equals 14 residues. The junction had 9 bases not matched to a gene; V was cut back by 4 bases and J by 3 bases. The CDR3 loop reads CSVARQGVFYEQYF. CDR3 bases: TGCAGCGTTGCCCGGCAGGGGGTTTTCTACGAGCAGTACTTC.

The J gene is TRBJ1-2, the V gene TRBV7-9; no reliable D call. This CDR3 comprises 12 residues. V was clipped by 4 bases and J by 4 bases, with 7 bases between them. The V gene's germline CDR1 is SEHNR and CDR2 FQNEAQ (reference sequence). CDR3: CASSSLVYGYTF. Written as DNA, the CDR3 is TGTGCCAGCAGCTCCCTCGTCTATGGCTACACCTTC.

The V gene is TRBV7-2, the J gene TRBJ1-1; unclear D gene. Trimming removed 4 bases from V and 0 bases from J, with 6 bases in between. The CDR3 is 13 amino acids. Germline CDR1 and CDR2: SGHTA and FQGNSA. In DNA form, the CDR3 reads TGTGCCAGCAGCTCAGAGGTGAACACTGAAGCTTTCTTT. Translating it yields CASSSEVNTEAFF.

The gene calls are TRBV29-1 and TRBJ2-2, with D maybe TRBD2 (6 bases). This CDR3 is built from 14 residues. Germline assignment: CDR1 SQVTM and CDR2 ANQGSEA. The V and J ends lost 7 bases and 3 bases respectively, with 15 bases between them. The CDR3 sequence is CSAGNRLDTGELFF. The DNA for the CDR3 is TGCAGCGCTGGCAACCGACTAGACACCGGGGAGCTGTTTTTT.

CDR3 loop: CASSPRTDQPQHF. The CDR3 DNA follows: TGTGCCAGCAGCCCCCGGACAGATCAGCCCCAGCATTTT. The V gene is TRBV3-1 (or the pseudogene TRBV3-2), the J gene TRBJ1-5; tentative D call: TRBD1 (6 bases). The V end lost 4 bases, the J end lost 5 bases, and 9 bases lay between the germline ends. Germline CDR1 reads LGHDT; CDR2 reads YNNKEL (reference sequence). The CDR3 runs to 13 residues.

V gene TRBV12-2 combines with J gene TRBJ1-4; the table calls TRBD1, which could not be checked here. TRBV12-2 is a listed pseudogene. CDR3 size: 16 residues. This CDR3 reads CASRDRVVTTNEKLFF. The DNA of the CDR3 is TGTGCAAGTCGTGACAGGGTAGTGACAACTAATGAAAAACTGTTTTTT.

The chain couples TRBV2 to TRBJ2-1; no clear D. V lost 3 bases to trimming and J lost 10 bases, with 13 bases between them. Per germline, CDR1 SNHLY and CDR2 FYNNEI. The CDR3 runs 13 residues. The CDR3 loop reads CASSDRSLQEQFF. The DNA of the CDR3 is TGTGCCAGCAGTGATCGGAGTCTGCAGGAGCAGTTCTTC.

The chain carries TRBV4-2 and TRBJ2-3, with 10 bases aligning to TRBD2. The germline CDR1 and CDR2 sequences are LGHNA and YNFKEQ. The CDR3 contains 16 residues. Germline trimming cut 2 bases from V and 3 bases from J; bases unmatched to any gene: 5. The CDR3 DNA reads TGTGCCAGCAGCCAACTAAGCGGGGGGGCGACAGATACGCAGTATTTT. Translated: CASSQLSGGATDTQYF.

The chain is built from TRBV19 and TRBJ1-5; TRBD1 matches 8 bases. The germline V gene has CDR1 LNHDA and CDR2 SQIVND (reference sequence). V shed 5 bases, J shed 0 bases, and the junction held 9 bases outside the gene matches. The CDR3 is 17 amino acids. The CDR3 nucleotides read TGTGCCAGTAGTCCGCGGACAGGGACTTATAGCAATCAGCCCCAGCATTTT. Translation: CASSPRTGTYSNQPQHF.

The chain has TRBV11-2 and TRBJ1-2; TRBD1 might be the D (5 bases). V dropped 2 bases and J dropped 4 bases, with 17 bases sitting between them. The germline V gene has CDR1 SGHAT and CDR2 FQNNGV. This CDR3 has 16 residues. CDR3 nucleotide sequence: TGTGCCAGCAGCTTACAGGGTTTAGGGCCTATCTATGGCTACACCTTC. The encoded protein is CASSLQGLGPIYGYTF.

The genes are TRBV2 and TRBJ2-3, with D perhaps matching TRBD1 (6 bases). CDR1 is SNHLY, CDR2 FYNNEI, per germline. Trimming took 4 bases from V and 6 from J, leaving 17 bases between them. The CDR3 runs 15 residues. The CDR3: CASSVKQGRGDTQYF. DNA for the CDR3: TGTGCCAGCAGTGTTAAACAGGGTAGGGGGGATACGCAGTATTTT.

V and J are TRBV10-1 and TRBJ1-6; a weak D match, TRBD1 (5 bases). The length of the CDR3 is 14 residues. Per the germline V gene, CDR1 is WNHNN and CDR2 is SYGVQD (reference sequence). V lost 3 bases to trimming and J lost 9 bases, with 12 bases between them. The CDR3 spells CASSDGGAGSPLHF. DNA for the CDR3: TGCGCCAGCAGTGATGGGGGAGCGGGTTCACCCCTCCACTTT.

The CDR3 loop is CASTPLWGGLYNEQFF. Written as DNA, the CDR3 is TGTGCCAGCACTCCCCTCTGGGGGGGCCTCTACAATGAGCAGTTCTTC. This chain joins TRBV27 and TRBJ2-1; perhaps TRBD2 as D (7 bases). The CDR3 is 16 residues long. V lost 7 bases to trimming and J lost 3 bases, with 19 bases between them. Germline CDR1 is MNHEY and CDR2 is SMNVEV (reference sequence).

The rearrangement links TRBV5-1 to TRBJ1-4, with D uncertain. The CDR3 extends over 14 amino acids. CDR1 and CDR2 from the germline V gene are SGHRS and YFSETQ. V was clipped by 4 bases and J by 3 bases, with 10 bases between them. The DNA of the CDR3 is TGCGCCAGCAGCAGGTCAGGTGCTAATGAAAAACTGTTTTTT. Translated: CASSRSGANEKLFF.